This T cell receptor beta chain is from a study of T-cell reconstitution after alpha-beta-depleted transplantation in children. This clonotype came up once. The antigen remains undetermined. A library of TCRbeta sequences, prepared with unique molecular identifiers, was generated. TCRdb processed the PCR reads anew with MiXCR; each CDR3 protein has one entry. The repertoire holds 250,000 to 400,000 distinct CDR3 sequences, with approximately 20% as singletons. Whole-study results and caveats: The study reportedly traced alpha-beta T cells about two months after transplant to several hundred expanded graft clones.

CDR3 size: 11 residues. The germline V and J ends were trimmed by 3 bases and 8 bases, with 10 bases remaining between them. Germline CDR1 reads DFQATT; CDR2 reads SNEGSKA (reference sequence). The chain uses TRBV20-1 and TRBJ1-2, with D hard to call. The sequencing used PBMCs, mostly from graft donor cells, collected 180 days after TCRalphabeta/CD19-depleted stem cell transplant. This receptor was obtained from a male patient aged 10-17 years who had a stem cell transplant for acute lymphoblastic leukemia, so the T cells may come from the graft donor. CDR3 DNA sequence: TGCAGTGCTAGCGGCTCCCCCGGCTACACCTTC. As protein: CSASGSPGYTF.